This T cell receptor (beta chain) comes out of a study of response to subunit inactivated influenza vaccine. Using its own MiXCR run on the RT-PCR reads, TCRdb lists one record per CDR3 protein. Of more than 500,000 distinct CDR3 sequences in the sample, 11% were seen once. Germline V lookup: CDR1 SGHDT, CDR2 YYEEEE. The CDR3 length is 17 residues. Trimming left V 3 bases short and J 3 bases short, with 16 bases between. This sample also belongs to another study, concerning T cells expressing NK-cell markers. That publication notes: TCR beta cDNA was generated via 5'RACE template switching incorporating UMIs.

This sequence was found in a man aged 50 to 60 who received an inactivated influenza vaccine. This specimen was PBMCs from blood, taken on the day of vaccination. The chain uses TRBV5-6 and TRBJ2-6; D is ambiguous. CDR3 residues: CASSSLIPIGGANVLTF. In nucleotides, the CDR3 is TGTGCCAGCAGCTCTCTCATCCCTATTGGTGGGGCCAACGTCCTGACTTTC.